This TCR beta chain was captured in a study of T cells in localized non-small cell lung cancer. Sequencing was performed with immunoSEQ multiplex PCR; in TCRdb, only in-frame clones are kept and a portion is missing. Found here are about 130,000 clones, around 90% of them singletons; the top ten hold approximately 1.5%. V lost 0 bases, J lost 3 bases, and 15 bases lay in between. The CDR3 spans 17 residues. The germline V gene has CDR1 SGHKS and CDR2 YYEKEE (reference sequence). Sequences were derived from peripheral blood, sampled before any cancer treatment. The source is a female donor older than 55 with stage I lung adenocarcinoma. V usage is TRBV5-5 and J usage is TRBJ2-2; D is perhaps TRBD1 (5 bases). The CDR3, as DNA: TGTGCCAGCAGCTTGGAGTATTTTACACAGGACACCGGGGAGCTGTTTTTT. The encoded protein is CASSLEYFTQDTGELFF.